This passage covers 20 T cell receptor beta chains from one sample sequenced in a study of shared clonotypes between healthy human individuals. Sequenced by immunoSEQ multiplex PCR; TCRdb stores in-frame clones only, minus some. This sample carries under 850,000 clones, roughly 72% of them seen once, and the ten largest clones take approximately 1.7%. The specimen was memory CD4+ T cells sorted from blood. The subset is: CD45RA-negative fraction. The receptors stem from a woman aged 30 to 39 in good health.

The chain has TRBV19 and TRBJ1-5, with unresolved D. The CDR3 is made up of 14 amino acids. The germline V gene encodes CDR1 LNHDA and CDR2 SQIVND (reference sequence). V dropped 6 bases and J dropped 0 bases, with 9 bases sitting between them. CDR3 sequence reads: CASRPGFSNQPQHF. The CDR3 region has the DNA TGTGCCAGTAGGCCCGGCTTTAGCAATCAGCCCCAGCATTTT. Full variable domain (outside the CDR3, taken from reference TRBV19 and TRBJ1-5): DGGITQSPKYLFRKEGQNVTLSCEQNLNHDAMYWYRQDPGQGLRLIYYSQIVNDFQKGDIAEGYSVSREKKESFPLTVTSAQKNPTAFYLCASRPGFSNQPQHFGDGTRLSIL.

This rearrangement joins TRBV7-9 to TRBJ2-5; 9 nucleotides match TRBD1. Losses at the gene ends were 5 bases for V and 5 bases for J; bases not matched to a gene: 6. Germline V gene lookup returns CDR1 SEHNR and CDR2 FQNEAQ (reference sequence). The CDR3 consists of 14 residues. The CDR3 nucleotides read TGTGCCAGCAGCACCACCGGGACAGGGGAGACCCAGTACTTC. Its protein is CASSTTGTGETQYF.

Turning to this clone: Mismatch with germline at one junction end may stem from a read error. V is TRBV4-2 and J is TRBJ1-2; 9 bases map to TRBD1. The CDR3 length is 15 residues. Germline V gene lookup returns CDR1 LGHNA and CDR2 YNFKEQ. CDR3 in amino acids: CASSKDRGANYGYTF. For the CDR3, the DNA is TGTGCCAGCAGCAAAGACAGGGGGGCAAACTATGGCTACACCTTC.

The V call is TRBV27, the J call TRBJ1-2; D gene unclear. With 0 bases removed from V and 7 bases from J, the gap between germline ends came to 9 bases. The CDR3 totals 13 residues. Germline CDR1 MNHEY, CDR2 SMNVEV (reference sequence). CDR3 in amino acids: CASSLSGWRGYTF. The CDR3 coding sequence is TGTGCCAGCAGTTTATCGGGCTGGCGTGGCTACACCTTC.

The J gene is TRBJ1-3, the V gene TRBV11-2; TRBD1 matches at 7 bases. This CDR3 is built from 14 residues. Germline lookup yields CDR1 SGHAT and CDR2 FQNNGV. Trimming took 5 bases from V and 3 from J; bases not matched to a gene: 4. The CDR3 bases are TGTGCCAGCAGCGTCACAGGGGATGGAAACACCATATATTTT. Translated, it gives CASSVTGDGNTIYF.

This clone is categorized as medium-sized. CDR3 coding DNA: TGTGCCAGCAGTGAGTCCCGGCCGTTCTCTGGAAACACCATATATTTT. It codes for CASSESRPFSGNTIYF. The chain couples TRBV6-1 to TRBJ1-3; unclear D gene. CDR3 length: 16 residues. Germline V lookup: CDR1 MNHNS, CDR2 SASEGT. Trimming removed 3 bases from V and 0 bases from J, with 12 bases in between.

The chain uses TRBV5-1 and TRBJ1-1; 7 nucleotides match TRBD1. The CDR3 has 14 amino acids. Germline lookup yields CDR1 SGHRS and CDR2 YFSETQ. V lost 4 bases and J lost 1; bases outside the gene matches: 4. CDR3 nucleotides: TGCGCCAGCAGCGTCGGGACAGAGAACACTGAAGCTTTCTTT. Translated, it gives CASSVGTENTEAFF.

This chain connects TRBV5-5 to TRBJ2-7; 9 bases match TRBD2. This CDR3 has 15 residues. In germline, CDR1 is SGHKS, CDR2 YYEKEE (reference sequence). V lost 1 base, J lost 6 bases, and 8 bases stayed unmatched. The CDR3 region has the DNA TGTGCCAGCAGCTTGAGGAGCGGGAGGACTTCCGAGCAGTACTTC. It translates to CASSLRSGRTSEQYF.

The V and J genes are TRBV29-1 and TRBJ1-5; the D gene is possibly TRBD1 (5 bases). The CDR3 consists of 14 residues. Trimming left V 5 bases short and J 5 bases short, with 16 bases between. Germline V gives CDR1 SQVTM, CDR2 ANQGSEA. The CDR3 here is CSVQVGARDQPQHF. The CDR3 nucleotides are TGCAGCGTTCAGGTAGGGGCTAGGGATCAGCCCCAGCATTTT.

This clone came up once. J is TRBJ2-1 and V is TRBV5-4, with 8 bases identical to TRBD2. The V segment lost 4 bases and the J segment 6 bases; nucleotides outside the gene matches: 12. The CDR3 has 16 amino acids. CDR1 SGHNT and CDR2 YYREEE come from the germline V gene (reference sequence). The CDR3 nucleotides are TGTGCCAGCAGCCACGCGGCGGGGGGCATTTTCAATGAGCAGTTCTTC. Translated: CASSHAAGGIFNEQFF.

The J gene is TRBJ2-7, the V gene TRBV7-3; no definite D call. V was clipped by 5 bases and J by 0 bases, with 5 bases between them. This CDR3 is 12 amino acids long. In germline, CDR1 is SGHTA, CDR2 FQGTGA. This CDR3 reads CASSRSSYEQYF. The CDR3 DNA is TGTGCCAGCAGCCGCAGCTCCTACGAGCAGTACTTC.

This chain joins TRBV5-1 and TRBJ2-3; D ambiguous. CDR1 and CDR2 (germline): SGHRS, YFSETQ. Between the trimmed V and J ends, which lost 5 bases and 0 bases, there was a span of 7 bases. The CDR3 has 13 amino acids. CDR3 sequence reads: CASRPDSTDTQYF. DNA of the CDR3: TGCGCCAGCAGACCTGACAGCACAGATACGCAGTATTTT.

This chain links TRBV6-6 with TRBJ2-3, with 8 bases matching TRBD2. The CDR3 extends over 16 amino acids. Trimming took 6 bases from V and 4 from J; bases not matched to a gene: 12. CDR1 MNHNY and CDR2 SVGAGI come from the germline V gene (reference sequence). CDR3 sequence (DNA): TGTGCCAGCAGCGCAGGGGCTAGCGGGCTTGCAGATACGCAGTATTTT. Protein sequence: CASSAGASGLADTQYF.

This clone was picked up one time. V usage is TRBV6-6 and J usage is TRBJ2-5; D possibly uses TRBD1 or TRBD2 (5 bases each). The CDR3 runs 14 residues. V was clipped by 0 bases and J by 5 bases, with 10 bases between them. The V gene's germline CDR1 is MNHNY and CDR2 SVGAGI (reference sequence). The CDR3 DNA sequence: TGTGCCAGCAGTTACTCCCAGGGCGGGGAGACCCAGTACTTC. Amino acids: CASSYSQGGETQYF.

This chain links TRBV28 with TRBJ1-5; TRBD1 aligns across 10 bases. V lost 6 bases and J lost 7; bases outside the gene matches: 12. The CDR3 extends over 16 amino acids. The germline V gene encodes CDR1 MDHEN and CDR2 SYDVKM. CDR3 amino acids: CASSMGGQGSTQPQHF. Written as DNA, the CDR3 is TGTGCCAGCAGCATGGGGGGACAGGGGTCTACGCAGCCCCAGCATTTT.

The chain has TRBV2 and TRBJ1-4, with D possibly TRBD1 on 6 matching bases. V was cut by 3 bases and J by 3 bases, with 14 bases left in between. The CDR3 runs 16 residues. Germline V lookup: CDR1 SNHLY, CDR2 FYNNEI. In nucleotides, the CDR3 is TGTGCCAGCAGTGACGGGGGGGCGCTTGCTAATGAAAAACTGTTTTTT. Translation: CASSDGGALANEKLFF.

In its sample, this clone was seen once. The chain recombines TRBV4-1 with TRBJ2-7, with a possible D match to TRBD1 (6 bases). The length of the CDR3 is 18 residues. Trimming removed 3 bases at V and 4 bases at J, with 25 bases between. The germline gives CDR1 MGHRA, CDR2 YSYEKL. The CDR3 spells CASSQDPPPDRWAYEQYF. The CDR3 region has the DNA TGCGCCAGCAGCCAGGATCCCCCCCCCGACAGGTGGGCTTACGAGCAGTACTTC.

Only one count was recorded for this clone. V gene TRBV7-8 combines with J gene TRBJ2-1, with D unclear. V was trimmed by 8 bases and J by 0 bases, leaving 11 bases between them. Germline V gives CDR1 SGHVS, CDR2 FQNEAQ. The CDR3 sequence is 14 residues long. In DNA form, the CDR3 reads TGTGCCAGCGCCGCCCGAGACTCCTACAATGAGCAGTTCTTC. Its protein product is CASAARDSYNEQFF.

The chain combines TRBV29-1 with TRBJ2-1; 12 bases line up with TRBD2. The CDR3 length is 15 residues. With V trimmed by 1 base and J by 9 bases, 7 bases remained unmatched. Germline loops: CDR1 SQVTM, CDR2 ANQGSEA. CDR3 in amino acids: CSVEATSGRWAEQFF. The DNA of the CDR3 is TGCAGCGTTGAAGCAACTAGCGGGAGGTGGGCTGAGCAGTTCTTC.

The V and J genes are TRBV4-1 and TRBJ2-1; 10 bases line up with TRBD2. Trimming cost V 2 bases and J 8 bases; bases outside gene matches: 12. The germline gives CDR1 MGHRA, CDR2 YSYEKL. This CDR3 has 17 amino acids. CDR3 DNA sequence: TGCGCCAGCAGCCAAAGAAGCGGGAGGGCCACTTCGGATGAGCAGTTCTTC. Its protein product is CASSQRSGRATSDEQFF.